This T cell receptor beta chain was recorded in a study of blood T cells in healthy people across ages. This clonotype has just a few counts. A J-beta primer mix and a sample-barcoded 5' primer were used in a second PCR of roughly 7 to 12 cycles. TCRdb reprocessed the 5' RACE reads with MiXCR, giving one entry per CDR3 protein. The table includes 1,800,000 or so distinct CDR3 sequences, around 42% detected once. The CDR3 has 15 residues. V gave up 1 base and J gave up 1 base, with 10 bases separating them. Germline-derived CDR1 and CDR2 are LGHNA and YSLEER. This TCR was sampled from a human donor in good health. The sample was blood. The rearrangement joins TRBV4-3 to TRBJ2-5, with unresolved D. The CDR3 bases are TGCGCCAGCAGCCAAGGAGCAGCGATCCAAGAGACCCAGTACTTC. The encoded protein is CASSQGAAIQETQYF.